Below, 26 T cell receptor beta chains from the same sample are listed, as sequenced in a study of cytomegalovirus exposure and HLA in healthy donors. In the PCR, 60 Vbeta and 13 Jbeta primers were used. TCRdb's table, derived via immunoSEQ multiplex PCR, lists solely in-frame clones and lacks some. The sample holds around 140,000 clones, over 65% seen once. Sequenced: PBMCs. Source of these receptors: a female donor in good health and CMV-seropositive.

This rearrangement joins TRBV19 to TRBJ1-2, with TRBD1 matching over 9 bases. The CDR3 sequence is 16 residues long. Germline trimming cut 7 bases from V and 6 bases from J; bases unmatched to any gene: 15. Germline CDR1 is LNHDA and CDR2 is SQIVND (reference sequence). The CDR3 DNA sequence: TGTGCCAGTATTACGATACCGGGACAGGGTGCGGATGGCTACACCTTC. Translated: CASITIPGQGADGYTF.

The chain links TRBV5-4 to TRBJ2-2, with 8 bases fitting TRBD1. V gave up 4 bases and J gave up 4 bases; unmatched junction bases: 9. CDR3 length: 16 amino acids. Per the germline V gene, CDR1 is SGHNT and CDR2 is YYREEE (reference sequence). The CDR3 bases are TGTGCCAGCAGCCCCAGGGGGCCTGGTGGCACCGGGGAGCTGTTTTTT. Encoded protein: CASSPRGPGGTGELFF.

CDR3 sequence (DNA): TGTGCCAGCAGCTTAGACAGGGGGTCCTACGAGCAGTACTTC. Protein: CASSLDRGSYEQYF. This chain uses TRBV7-3 with TRBJ2-7; 9 nucleotides match TRBD1. The J segment lost 1 base and the V segment lost 2 bases, leaving 0 bases of the junction unmatched. CDR3 size: 14 residues. CDR1 and CDR2 from the germline V gene are SGHTA and FQGTGA.

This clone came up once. CDR3 in amino acids: CASSPQTGTDTQYF. The CDR3 region has the DNA TGTGCCAGCTCACCGCAGACAGGGACAGATACGCAGTATTTT. The chain combines TRBV18 with TRBJ2-3, with 7 bases matching TRBD1. The CDR3 totals 14 residues. Losses at the gene ends were 3 bases for V and 3 bases for J; bases not matched to a gene: 3. Germline CDR1 KGHSH, CDR2 LQKENI. Full variable domain (outside the CDR3, taken from reference TRBV18 and TRBJ2-3): NAGVMQNPRHLVRRRGQEARLRCSPMKGHSHVYWYRQLPEEGLKFMVYLQKENIIDESGMPKERFSAEFPKEGPSILRIQQVVRGDSAAYFCASSPQTGTDTQYFGPGTRLTVL.

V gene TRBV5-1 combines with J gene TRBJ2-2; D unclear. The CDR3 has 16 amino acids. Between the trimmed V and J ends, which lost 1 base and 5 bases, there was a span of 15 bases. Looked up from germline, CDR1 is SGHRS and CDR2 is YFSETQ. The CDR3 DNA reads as TGCGCCAGCAGCTTGATAAGCTCCGCCAGGACCGGGGAGCTGTTTTTT. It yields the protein CASSLISSARTGELFF.

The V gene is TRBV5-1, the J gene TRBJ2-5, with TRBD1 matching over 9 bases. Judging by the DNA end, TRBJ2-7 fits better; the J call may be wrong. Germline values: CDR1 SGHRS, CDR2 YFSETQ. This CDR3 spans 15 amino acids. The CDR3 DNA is TGCGCCAGCAGATGGGGACAGGGAATCCGCTACGAGCAGTACTTC. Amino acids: CASRWGQGIRYEQYF.

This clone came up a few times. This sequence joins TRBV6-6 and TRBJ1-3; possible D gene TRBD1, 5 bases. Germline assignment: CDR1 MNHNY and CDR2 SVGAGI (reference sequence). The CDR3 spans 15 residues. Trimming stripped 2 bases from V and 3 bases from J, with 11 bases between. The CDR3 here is CASSYGQGGGNTIYF. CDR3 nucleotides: TGTGCCAGCAGTTACGGGCAGGGAGGTGGAAACACCATATATTTT.

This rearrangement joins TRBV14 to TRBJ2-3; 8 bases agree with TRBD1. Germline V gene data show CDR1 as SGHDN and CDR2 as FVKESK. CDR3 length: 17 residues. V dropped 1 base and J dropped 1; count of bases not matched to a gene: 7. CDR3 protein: CASSQVPGGFRTDTQYF. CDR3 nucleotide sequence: TGTGCCAGCAGCCAAGTTCCAGGGGGCTTTCGCACAGATACGCAGTATTTT.

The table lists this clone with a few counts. CDR3 bases: TGTGCCAGCAGTGAAGAACTAGGCCAGCATTTT. Translating gives CASSEELGQHF. The chain couples TRBV6-1 to TRBJ1-5; D is unresolved. The V end lost 1 base, the J end lost 12 bases, and 7 bases lay between the germline ends. Germline V CDR1 and CDR2: MNHNS, SASEGT. The CDR3 totals 11 residues.

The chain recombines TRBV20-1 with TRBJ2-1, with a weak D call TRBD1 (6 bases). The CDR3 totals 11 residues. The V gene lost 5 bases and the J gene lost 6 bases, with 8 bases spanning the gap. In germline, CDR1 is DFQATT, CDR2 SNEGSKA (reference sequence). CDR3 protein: CSAPGVNEQFF. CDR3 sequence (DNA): TGCAGTGCTCCAGGGGTCAATGAGCAGTTCTTC.

The CDR3 loop reads CASSLSDRTYNEQFF. CDR3 DNA sequence: TGCGCCAGCAGCTTGAGTGACAGAACCTACAATGAGCAGTTCTTC. J is TRBJ2-1 and V is TRBV5-1; tentatively, D is TRBD1 (5 bases). The CDR3 runs 15 residues. Trimming removed 1 base at V and 2 bases at J, with 10 bases between. Germline-derived CDR1 and CDR2 are SGHRS and YFSETQ.

The CDR3 reads CASSWGGQHTEAFF. The CDR3, as DNA: TGTGCCAGCAGTTGGGGGGGTCAGCACACTGAAGCTTTCTTT. The gene calls are TRBV6-5 and TRBJ1-1, with D perhaps TRBD1 (5 bases). Between the trimmed V and J ends, which lost 4 bases and 3 bases, there was a span of 12 bases. CDR3 length equals 14 residues. CDR1 is MNHEY, CDR2 SVGAGI, per germline.

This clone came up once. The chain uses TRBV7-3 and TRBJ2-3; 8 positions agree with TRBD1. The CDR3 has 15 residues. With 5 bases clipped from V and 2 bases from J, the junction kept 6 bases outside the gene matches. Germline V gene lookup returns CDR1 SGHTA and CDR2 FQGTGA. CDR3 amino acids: CASSATGGNTDTQYF. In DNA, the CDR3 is TGTGCCAGCAGCGCCACAGGGGGGAACACAGATACGCAGTATTTT.

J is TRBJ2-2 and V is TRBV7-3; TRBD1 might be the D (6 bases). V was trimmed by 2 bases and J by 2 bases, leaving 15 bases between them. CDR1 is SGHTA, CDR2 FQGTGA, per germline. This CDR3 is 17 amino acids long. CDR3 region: CASSLLGTSLNTGELFF. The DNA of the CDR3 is TGTGCCAGCAGCTTATTGGGGACATCGCTCAACACCGGGGAGCTGTTTTTT.

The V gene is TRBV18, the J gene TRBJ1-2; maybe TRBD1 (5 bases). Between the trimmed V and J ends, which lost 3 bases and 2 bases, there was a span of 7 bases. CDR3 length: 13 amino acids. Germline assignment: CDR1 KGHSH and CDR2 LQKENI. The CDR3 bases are TGTGCCAGCTCACCGACAGAGAACTATGGCTACACCTTC. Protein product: CASSPTENYGYTF.

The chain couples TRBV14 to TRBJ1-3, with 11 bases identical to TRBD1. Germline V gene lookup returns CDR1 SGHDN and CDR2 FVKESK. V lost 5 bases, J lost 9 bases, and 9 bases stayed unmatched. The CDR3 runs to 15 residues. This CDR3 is CASSILSGTGGTIYF. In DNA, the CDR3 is TGTGCCAGCAGCATTTTATCCGGGACAGGGGGCACCATATATTTT.

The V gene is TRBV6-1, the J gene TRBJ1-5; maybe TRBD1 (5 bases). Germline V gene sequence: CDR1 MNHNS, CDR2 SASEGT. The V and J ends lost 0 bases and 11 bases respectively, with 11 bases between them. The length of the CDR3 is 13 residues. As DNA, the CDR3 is TGTGCCAGCAGTGAAGCGCAGGGATTGGCCCAGCATTTT. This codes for CASSEAQGLAQHF.

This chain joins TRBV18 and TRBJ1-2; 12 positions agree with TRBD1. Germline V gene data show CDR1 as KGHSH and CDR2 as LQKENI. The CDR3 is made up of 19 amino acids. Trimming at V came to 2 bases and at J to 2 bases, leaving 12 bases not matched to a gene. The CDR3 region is CASSPILPGQGAQNYGYTF. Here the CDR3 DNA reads TGTGCCAGCTCACCAATCTTACCGGGACAGGGGGCGCAAAACTATGGCTACACCTTC.

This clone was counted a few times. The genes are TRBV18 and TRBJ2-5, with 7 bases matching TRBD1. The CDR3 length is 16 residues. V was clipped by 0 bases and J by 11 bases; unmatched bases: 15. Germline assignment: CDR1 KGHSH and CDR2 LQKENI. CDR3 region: CASSPPVQGPLRKQYF. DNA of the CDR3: TGTGCCAGCTCACCACCGGTACAGGGGCCCCTACGTAAGCAGTACTTC.

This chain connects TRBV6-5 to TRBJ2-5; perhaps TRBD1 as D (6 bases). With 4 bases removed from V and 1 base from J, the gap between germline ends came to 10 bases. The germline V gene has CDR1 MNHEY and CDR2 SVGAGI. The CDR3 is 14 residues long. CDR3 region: CASSFDRFQETQYF. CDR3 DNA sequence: TGTGCCAGCAGTTTCGACAGGTTCCAAGAGACCCAGTACTTC.

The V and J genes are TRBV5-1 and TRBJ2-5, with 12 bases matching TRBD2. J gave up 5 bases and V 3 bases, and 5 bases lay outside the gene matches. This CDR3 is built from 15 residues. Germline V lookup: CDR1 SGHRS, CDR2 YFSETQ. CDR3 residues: CASSSDGLAGETQYF. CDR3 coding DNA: TGCGCCAGCAGCTCAGACGGACTAGCGGGGGAGACCCAGTACTTC.

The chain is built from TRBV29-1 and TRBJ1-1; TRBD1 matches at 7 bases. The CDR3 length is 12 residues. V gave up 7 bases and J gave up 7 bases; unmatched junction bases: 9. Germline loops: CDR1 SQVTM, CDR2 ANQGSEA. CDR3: CSARTGGHEAFF. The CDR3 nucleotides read TGCAGCGCCCGGACAGGCGGACATGAAGCTTTCTTT. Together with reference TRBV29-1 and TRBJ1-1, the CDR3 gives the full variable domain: SAVISQKPSRDICQRGTSLTIQCQVDSQVTMMFWYRQQPGQSLTLIATANQGSEATYESGFVIDKFPISRPNLTFSTLTVSNMSPEDSSIYLCSARTGGHEAFFGQGTRLTVV.

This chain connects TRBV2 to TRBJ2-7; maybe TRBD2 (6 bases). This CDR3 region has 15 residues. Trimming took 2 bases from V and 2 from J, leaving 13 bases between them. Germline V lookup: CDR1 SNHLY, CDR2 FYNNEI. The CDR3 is CASSEFERATYEQYF. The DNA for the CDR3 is TGTGCCAGCAGTGAATTTGAGCGGGCCACCTACGAGCAGTACTTC. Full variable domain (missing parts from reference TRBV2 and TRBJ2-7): EPEVTQTPSHQVTQMGQEVILRCVPISNHLYFYWYRQILGQKVEFLVSFYNNEISEKSEIFDDQFSVERPDGSNFTLKIRSTKLEDSAMYFCASSEFERATYEQYFGPGTRLTVT.

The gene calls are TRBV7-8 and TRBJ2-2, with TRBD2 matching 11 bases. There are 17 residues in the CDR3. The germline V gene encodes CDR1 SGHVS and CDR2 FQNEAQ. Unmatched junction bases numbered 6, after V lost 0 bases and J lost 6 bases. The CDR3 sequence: CASSLAASGGQSGELFF. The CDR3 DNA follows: TGTGCCAGCAGCTTAGCGGCTAGCGGGGGGCAATCCGGGGAGCTGTTTTTT.

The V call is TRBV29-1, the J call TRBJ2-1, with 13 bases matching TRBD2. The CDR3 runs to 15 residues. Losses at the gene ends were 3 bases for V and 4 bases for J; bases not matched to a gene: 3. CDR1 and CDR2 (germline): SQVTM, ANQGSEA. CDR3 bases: TGCAGCGTTGAGGGACTAGCGGGATTATACAATGAGCAGTTCTTC. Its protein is CSVEGLAGLYNEQFF.

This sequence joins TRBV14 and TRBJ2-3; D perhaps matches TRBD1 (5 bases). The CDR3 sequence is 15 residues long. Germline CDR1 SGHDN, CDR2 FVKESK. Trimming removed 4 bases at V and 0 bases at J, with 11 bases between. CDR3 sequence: CASSRQFGSTDTQYF. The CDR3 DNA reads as TGTGCCAGCAGCCGACAGTTCGGAAGCACAGATACGCAGTATTTT.